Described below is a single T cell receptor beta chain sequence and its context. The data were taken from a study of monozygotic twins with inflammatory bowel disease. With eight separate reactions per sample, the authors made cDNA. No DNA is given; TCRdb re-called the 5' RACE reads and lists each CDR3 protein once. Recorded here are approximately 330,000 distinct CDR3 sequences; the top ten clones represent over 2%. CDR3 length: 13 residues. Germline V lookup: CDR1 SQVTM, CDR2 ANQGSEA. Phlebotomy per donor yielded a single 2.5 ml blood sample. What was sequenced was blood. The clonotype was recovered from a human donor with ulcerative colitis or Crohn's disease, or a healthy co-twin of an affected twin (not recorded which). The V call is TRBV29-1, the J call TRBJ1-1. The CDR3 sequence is CSVERGPNTEAFF. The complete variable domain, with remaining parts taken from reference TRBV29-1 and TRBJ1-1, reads SAVISQKPSRDICQRGTSLTIQCQVDSQVTMMFWYRQQPGQSLTLIATANQGSEATYESGFVIDKFPISRPNLTFSTLTVSNMSPEDSSIYLCSVERGPNTEAFFGQGTRLTVV.